These 10 T cell receptor beta chains came from one sample sequenced in a study of T cell changes during pregnancy in multiple sclerosis. Clones were read by immunoSEQ multiplex PCR, and TCRdb kept only the in-frame ones, dropping some. Of 40,000 to 45,000 clones detected, around 93% appear once; the ten largest clones hold 0.5% to 0.65%. The specimen comprised CD4+ T cells from peripheral blood mononuclear cells, sampled in the third trimester of pregnancy. These receptors were collected from a female donor with multiple sclerosis, enrolled in a pregnancy study.

The rearrangement links TRBV6-1 to TRBJ1-2, with no clear D. Germline V CDR1 and CDR2: MNHNS, SASEGT. Trimming cost V 1 base and J 2 bases, with 11 bases left between them. The CDR3 length is 15 residues. This CDR3 reads CASSEGHSPNYGYTF. DNA for the CDR3: TGTGCCAGCAGTGAAGGGCACAGTCCGAACTATGGCTACACCTTC.

The J gene is TRBJ1-1, the V gene TRBV7-9; D uncertain. The length of the CDR3 is 12 residues. Germline loops: CDR1 SEHNR, CDR2 FQNEAQ (reference sequence). The CDR3: CASGRTNTEAFF. For the CDR3, the DNA is TGTGCAAGCGGGCGGACTAACACTGAAGCTTTCTTT.

The CDR3 reads CASSGGGSTNEKLFF. CDR3 in DNA: TGTGCCAGCAGCGGGGGAGGATCAACTAATGAAAAACTGTTTTTT. The chain recombines TRBV9 with TRBJ1-4; D is undetermined. Trimming shortened V by 3 bases and J by 0 bases, and 9 bases separated the two germline ends. From germline, CDR1 is SGDLS and CDR2 YYNGEE. This CDR3 region has 15 residues. The complete variable domain, with remaining parts taken from reference TRBV9 and TRBJ1-4, reads DSGVTQTPKHLITATGQRVTLRCSPRSGDLSVYWYQQSLDQGLQFLIQYYNGEERAKGNILERFSAQQFPDLHSELNLSSLELGDSALYFCASSGGGSTNEKLFFGSGTQLSVL.

J is TRBJ2-7 and V is TRBV9; 9 bases match TRBD1. V lost 4 bases, J lost 3 bases, and 23 bases stayed unmatched. CDR3 length equals 20 residues. In germline, CDR1 is SGDLS, CDR2 YYNGEE. The CDR3 loop reads CASSPTRMGTGTGKIYEQYF. CDR3 nucleotides: TGTGCCAGCAGCCCCACCCGAATGGGGACCGGGACAGGGAAAATCTACGAGCAGTACTTC.

A single count supports this clone. The chain joins TRBV19 to TRBJ2-7, with a weak D call TRBD1 (6 bases). Trimming left V 7 bases short and J 1 base short, with 11 bases between. CDR1 and CDR2 (germline): LNHDA, SQIVND (reference sequence). This CDR3 comprises 13 residues. As DNA, the CDR3 is TGTGCCAGTACCAAACAGGGATCCTACGAGCAGTACTTC. Protein product: CASTKQGSYEQYF.

The sample holds one count of this clone. The chain joins TRBV14 to TRBJ1-2, with D possibly TRBD1 on 5 matching bases. V shed 7 bases and J shed 4 bases, with 13 bases lying between them. CDR1 and CDR2 (germline): SGHDN, FVKESK. CDR3 length: 13 amino acids. The CDR3 DNA sequence: TGTGCCAGCAATCGGGGGAAGGTCTATGGCTACACCTTC. Amino acid sequence: CASNRGKVYGYTF.

The J gene is TRBJ1-1, the V gene TRBV7-2; D gene unclear. The V gene's germline CDR1 is SGHTA and CDR2 FQGNSA. The V end was cut by 4 bases, the J end by 3 bases, with 12 bases between. The CDR3 extends over 14 amino acids. The CDR3, as DNA: TGTGCCAGCAGCTCACGGATGGCGGACACTGAAGCTTTCTTT. It is translated as CASSSRMADTEAFF.

The rearrangement links TRBV7-2 to TRBJ2-1; 11 nucleotides match TRBD2. Trimming took 6 bases from V and 8 from J; bases not matched to a gene: 9. CDR1 is SGHTA, CDR2 FQGNSA, per germline. CDR3 length: 15 amino acids. The CDR3 DNA follows: TGTGCCAGCAGAAGGCTAGCGGGGGGAATCGATGAGCAGTTCTTC. Protein product: CASRRLAGGIDEQFF.

The V gene is TRBV10-3, the J gene TRBJ1-1, with 8 bases lining up with TRBD1. The CDR3 runs 14 residues. The germline gives CDR1 ENHRY, CDR2 SYGVKD. Unmatched junction bases numbered 8, after V lost 5 bases and J lost 6 bases. The CDR3 sequence is CAISTPRTGPEAFF. The DNA for the CDR3 is TGTGCCATCAGTACCCCAAGGACAGGGCCTGAAGCTTTCTTT.

V usage is TRBV11-2 and J usage is TRBJ2-7; TRBD2 matches at 13 bases. The length of the CDR3 is 17 residues. The germline gives CDR1 SGHAT, CDR2 FQNNGV. V gave up 5 bases and J gave up 3 bases; unmatched junction bases: 10. The CDR3, as DNA: TGTGCCAGCAGCCGGACTAGCGGGGGCCCAAATCTCTACGAGCAGTACTTC. Translation gives CASSRTSGGPNLYEQYF.